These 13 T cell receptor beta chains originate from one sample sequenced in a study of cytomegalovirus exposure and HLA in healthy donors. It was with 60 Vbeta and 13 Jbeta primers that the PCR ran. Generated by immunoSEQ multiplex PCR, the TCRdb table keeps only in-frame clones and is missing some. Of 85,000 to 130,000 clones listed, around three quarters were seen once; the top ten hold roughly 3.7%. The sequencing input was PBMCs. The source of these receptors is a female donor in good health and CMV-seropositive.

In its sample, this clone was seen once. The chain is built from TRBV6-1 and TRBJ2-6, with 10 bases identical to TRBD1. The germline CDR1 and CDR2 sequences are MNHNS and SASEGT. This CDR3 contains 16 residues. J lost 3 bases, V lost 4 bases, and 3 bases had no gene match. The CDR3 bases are TGTGCCAGCAGTGGCGGGACAGGGGTTGGGGCCAACGTCCTGACTTTC. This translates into CASSGGTGVGANVLTF.

The CDR3 coding sequence is TGTGCCAGCACCGACGGGGGTCTGAGGGACGAGCAGTACTTC. Amino acid sequence: CASTDGGLRDEQYF. The V gene is TRBV6-6, the J gene TRBJ2-7; maybe TRBD2 (6 bases). Germline CDR1 is MNHNY and CDR2 is SVGAGI (reference sequence). The V end was cut by 7 bases, the J end by 5 bases, with 18 bases between. The CDR3 is made up of 14 amino acids.

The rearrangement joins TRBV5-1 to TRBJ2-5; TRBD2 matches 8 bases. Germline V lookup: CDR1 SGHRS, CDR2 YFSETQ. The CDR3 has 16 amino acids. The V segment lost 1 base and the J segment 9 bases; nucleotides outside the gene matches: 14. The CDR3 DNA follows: TGCGCCAGCAGCTTGACTAGCGGCCAATACATGGGAGCCCAGTACTTC. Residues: CASSLTSGQYMGAQYF.

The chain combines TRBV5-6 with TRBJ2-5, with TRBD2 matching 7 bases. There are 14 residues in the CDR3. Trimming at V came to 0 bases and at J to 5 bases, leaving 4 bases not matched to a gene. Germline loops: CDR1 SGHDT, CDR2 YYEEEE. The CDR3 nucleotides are TGTGCCAGCAGCTTGGGCGGGAGTGGTGAGACCCAGTACTTC. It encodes CASSLGGSGETQYF.

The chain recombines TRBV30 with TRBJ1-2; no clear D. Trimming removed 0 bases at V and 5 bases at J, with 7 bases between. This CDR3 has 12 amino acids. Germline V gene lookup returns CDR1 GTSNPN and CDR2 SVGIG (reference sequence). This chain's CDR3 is CAWSVTDYGYTF. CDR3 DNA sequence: TGTGCCTGGAGTGTCACTGATTATGGCTACACCTTC.

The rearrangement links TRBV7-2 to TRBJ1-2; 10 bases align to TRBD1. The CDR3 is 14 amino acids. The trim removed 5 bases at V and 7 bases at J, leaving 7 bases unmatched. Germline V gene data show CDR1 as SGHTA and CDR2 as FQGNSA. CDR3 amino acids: CASSRSGTGAGYTF. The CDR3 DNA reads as TGTGCCAGCAGCCGCTCTGGGACAGGGGCTGGCTACACCTTC. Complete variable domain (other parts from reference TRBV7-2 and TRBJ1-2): GAGVSQSPSNKVTEKGKDVELRCDPISGHTALYWYRQSLGQGLEFLIYFQGNSAPDKSGLPSDRFSAERTGGSVSTLTIQRTQQEDSAVYLCASSRSGTGAGYTFGSGTRLTVV.

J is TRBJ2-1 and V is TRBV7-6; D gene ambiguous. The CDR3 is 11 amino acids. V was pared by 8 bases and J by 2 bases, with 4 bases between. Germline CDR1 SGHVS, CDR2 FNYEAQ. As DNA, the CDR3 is TGTGCCAGCGGCACCTACAATGAGCAGTTCTTC. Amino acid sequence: CASGTYNEQFF.

The CDR3 sequence: CASSRPGLVHEQYF. The CDR3 nucleotides read TGCGCCAGCAGCCGGCCGGGACTAGTCCACGAGCAGTACTTC. The chain links TRBV4-1 to TRBJ2-7; TRBD2 matches at 8 bases. CDR1 and CDR2 from the germline V gene are MGHRA and YSYEKL. V lost 4 bases to trimming and J lost 5 bases; unmatched junction nucleotides: 7. This CDR3 is 14 amino acids long.

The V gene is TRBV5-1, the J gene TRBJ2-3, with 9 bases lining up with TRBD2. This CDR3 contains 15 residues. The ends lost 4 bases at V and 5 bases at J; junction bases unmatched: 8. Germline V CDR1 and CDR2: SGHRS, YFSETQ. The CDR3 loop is CASSLGLAEGDTQYF. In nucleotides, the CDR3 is TGCGCCAGCAGCCTGGGACTAGCAGAGGGAGATACGCAGTATTTT.

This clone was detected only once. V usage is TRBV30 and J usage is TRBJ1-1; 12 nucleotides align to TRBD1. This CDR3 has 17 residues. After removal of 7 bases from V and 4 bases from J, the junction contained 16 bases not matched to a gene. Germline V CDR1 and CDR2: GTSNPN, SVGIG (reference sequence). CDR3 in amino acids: CASPGRGQGAGPTEAFF. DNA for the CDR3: TGTGCCTCCCCGGGCCGGGGACAGGGGGCTGGTCCCACTGAAGCTTTCTTT.

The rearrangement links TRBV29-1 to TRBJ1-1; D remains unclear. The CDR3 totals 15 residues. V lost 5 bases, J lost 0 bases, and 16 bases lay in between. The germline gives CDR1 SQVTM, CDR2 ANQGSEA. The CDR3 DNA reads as TGCAGCGTTCTGCCTCTCGGAGGCATGAACACTGAAGCTTTCTTT. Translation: CSVLPLGGMNTEAFF. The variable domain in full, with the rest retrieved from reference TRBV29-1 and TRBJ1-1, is SAVISQKPSRDICQRGTSLTIQCQVDSQVTMMFWYRQQPGQSLTLIATANQGSEATYESGFVIDKFPISRPNLTFSTLTVSNMSPEDSSIYLCSVLPLGGMNTEAFFGQGTRLTVV.

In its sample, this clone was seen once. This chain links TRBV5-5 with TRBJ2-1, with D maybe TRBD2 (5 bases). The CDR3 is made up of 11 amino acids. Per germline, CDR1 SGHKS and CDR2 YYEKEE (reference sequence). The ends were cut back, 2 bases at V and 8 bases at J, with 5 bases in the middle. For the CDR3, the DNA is TGTGCCAGCAGCTTTAGCGATGAGCAGTTCTTC. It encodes CASSFSDEQFF. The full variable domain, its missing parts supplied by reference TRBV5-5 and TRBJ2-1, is DAGVTQSPTHLIKTRGQQVTLRCSPISGHKSVSWYQQVLGQGPQFIFQYYEKEERGRGNFPDRFSARQFPNYSSELNVNALLLGDSALYLCASSFSDEQFFGPGTRLTVL.

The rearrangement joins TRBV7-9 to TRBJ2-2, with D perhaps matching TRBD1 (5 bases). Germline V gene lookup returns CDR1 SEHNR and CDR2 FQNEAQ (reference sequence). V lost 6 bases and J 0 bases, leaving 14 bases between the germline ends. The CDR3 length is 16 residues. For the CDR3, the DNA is TGTGCCAGCAGACCCAGGGAACCCTCGAACACCGGGGAGCTGTTTTTT. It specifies CASRPREPSNTGELFF.